This T cell receptor (beta chain) was retrieved from a study of identical twins. MiXCR, applied by TCRdb to the 5' RACE reads, yields one record per CDR3 protein. The sample contains 700,000 or so distinct CDR3 sequences, 8.6% of which appear only once. From germline, CDR1 is SGHRS and CDR2 YFSETQ. The V segment lost 0 bases and the J segment 2 bases; nucleotides outside the gene matches: 2. There are 14 residues in the CDR3. This sample also appeared in a second study, on yellow fever vaccine responses in identical twins.

Source material: PBMCs. This TCR came from a woman aged 18-30 years in good health. This sequence joins TRBV5-1 and TRBJ2-7, with 7 bases fitting TRBD1. CDR3 region: CASSLEGATYEQYF. CDR3 coding DNA: TGCGCCAGCAGCTTGGAGGGGGCCACCTACGAGCAGTACTTC.